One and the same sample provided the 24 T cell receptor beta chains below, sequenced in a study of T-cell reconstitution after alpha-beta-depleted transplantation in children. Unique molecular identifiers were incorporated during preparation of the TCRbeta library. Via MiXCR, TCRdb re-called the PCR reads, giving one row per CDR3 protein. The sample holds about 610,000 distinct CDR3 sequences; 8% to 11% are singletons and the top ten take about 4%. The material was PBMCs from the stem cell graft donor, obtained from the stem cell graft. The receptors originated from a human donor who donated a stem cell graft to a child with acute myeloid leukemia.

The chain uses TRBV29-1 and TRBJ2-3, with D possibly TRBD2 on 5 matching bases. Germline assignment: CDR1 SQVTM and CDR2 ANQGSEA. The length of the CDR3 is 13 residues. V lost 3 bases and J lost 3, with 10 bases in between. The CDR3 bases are TGCAGCGTTGACGCCCGGGGAACAGATACGCAGTATTTT. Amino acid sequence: CSVDARGTDTQYF.

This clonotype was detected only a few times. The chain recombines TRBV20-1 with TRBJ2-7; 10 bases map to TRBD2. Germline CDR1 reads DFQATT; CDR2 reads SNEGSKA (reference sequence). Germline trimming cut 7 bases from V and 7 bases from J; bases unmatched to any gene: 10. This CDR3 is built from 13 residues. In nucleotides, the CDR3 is TGCAGTGTTCCGACTAGCGGGCTTGGGGAGCAGTACTTC. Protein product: CSVPTSGLGEQYF.

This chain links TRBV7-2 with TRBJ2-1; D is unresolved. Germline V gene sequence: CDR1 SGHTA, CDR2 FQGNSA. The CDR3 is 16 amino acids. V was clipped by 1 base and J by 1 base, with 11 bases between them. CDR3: CASSLGSVASYNEQFF. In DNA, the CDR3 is TGTGCCAGCAGCTTAGGGTCTGTCGCATCCTACAATGAGCAGTTCTTC.

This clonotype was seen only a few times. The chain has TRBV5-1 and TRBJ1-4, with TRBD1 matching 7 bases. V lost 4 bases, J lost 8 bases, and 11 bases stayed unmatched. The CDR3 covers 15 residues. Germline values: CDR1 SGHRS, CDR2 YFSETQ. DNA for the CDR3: TGCGCCAGCAGCACAGACGGGACAGCCGGGGAAAAACTGTTTTTT. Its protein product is CASSTDGTAGEKLFF.

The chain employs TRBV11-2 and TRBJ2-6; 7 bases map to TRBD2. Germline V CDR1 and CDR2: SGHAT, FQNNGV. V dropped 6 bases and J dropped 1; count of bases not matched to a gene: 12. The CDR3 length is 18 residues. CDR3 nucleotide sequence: TGTGCCAGCAGTCCTACTCCACTAGCGCGGTCTGGGGCCAACGTCCTGACTTTC. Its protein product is CASSPTPLARSGANVLTF.

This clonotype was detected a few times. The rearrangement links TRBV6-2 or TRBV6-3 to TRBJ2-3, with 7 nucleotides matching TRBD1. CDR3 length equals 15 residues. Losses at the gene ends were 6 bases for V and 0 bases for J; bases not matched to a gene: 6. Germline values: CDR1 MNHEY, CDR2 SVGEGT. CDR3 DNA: TGTGCCAGCAGGAACACAGGGGCTAGCACAGATACGCAGTATTTT. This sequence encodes CASRNTGASTDTQYF.

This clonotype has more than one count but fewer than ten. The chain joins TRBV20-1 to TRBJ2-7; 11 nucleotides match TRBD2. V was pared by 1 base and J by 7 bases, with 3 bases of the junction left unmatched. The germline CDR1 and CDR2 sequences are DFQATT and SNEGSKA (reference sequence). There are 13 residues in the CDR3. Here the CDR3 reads CSARGSGRGEQYF. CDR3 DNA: TGCAGTGCTAGAGGTAGCGGGAGGGGGGAGCAGTACTTC.

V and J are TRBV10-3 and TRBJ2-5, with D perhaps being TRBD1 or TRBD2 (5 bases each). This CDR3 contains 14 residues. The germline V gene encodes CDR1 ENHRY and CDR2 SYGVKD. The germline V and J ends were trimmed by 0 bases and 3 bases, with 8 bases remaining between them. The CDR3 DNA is TGTGCCATCAGTGAGTCGGGGGAGAAAGAGACCCAGTACTTC. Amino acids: CAISESGEKETQYF.

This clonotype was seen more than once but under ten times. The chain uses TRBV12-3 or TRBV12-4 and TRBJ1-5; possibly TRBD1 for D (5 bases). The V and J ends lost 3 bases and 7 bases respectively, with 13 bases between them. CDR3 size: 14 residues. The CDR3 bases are TGTGCCAGCAGTTTCCTGCATGGGGGGCAGCCCCAGCATTTT. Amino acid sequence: CASSFLHGGQPQHF.

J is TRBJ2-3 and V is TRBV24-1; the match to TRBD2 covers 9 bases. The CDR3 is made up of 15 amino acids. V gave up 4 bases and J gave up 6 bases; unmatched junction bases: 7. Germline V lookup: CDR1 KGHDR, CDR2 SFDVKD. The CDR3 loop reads CATSDRAGGRDTQYF. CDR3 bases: TGTGCCACCAGTGACCGAGCGGGAGGCCGGGATACGCAGTATTTT.

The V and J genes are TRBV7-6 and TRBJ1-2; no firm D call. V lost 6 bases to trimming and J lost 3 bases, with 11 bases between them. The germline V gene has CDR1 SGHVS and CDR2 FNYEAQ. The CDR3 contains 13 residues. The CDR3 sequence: CASSPRSDYGYTF. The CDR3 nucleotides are TGTGCCAGCAGTCCCAGGAGCGACTATGGCTACACCTTC.

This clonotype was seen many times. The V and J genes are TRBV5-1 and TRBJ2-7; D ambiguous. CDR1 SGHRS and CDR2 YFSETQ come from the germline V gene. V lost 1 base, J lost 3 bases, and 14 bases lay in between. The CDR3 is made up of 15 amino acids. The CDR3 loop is CASSLRVEGNYEQYF. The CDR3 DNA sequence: TGCGCCAGCAGCTTGAGGGTGGAAGGTAACTACGAGCAGTACTTC. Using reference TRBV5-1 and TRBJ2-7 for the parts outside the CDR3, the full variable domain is KAGVTQTPRYLIKTRGQQVTLSCSPISGHRSVSWYQQTPGQGLQFLFEYFSETQRNKGNFPGRFSGRQFSNSRSEMNVSTLELGDSALYLCASSLRVEGNYEQYFGPGTRLTVT.

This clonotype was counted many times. CDR3 coding DNA: TGTGCCAGCAGTTACTCGACGGGGTACGAGCAGTACTTC. It encodes CASSYSTGYEQYF. V and J are TRBV6-5 and TRBJ2-7, with D perhaps matching TRBD2 (5 bases). In germline, CDR1 is MNHEY, CDR2 SVGAGI. The V end lost 0 bases, the J end lost 4 bases, and 7 bases lay between the germline ends. This CDR3 has 13 residues.

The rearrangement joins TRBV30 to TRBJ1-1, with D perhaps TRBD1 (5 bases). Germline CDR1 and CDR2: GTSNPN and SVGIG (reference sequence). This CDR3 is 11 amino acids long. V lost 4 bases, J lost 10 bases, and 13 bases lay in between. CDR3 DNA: TGTGCCTGGACCCAGGGTCGTGCAGCTTTCTTT. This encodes CAWTQGRAAFF.

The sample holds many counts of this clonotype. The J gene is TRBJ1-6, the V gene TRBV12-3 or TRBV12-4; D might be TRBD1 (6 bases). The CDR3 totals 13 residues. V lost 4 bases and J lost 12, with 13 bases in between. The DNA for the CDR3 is TGTGCCAGCAGTTCAGGGGTCGGGGAACCCCTCCACTTT. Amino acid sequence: CASSSGVGEPLHF.

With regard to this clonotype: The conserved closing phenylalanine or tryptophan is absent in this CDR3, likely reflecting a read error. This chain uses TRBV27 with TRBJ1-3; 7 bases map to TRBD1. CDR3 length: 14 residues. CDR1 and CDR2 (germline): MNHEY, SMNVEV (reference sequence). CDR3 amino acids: CASRLSPTGNTIYL. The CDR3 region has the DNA TGTGCCAGCAGATTATCCCCGACAGGGAACACCATATATCTT.

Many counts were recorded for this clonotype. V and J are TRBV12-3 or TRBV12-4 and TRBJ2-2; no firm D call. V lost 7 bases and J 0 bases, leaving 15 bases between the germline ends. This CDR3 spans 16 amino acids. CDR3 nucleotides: TGTGCCAGCACCCCCCGGCTACCCGCGAACACCGGGGAGCTGTTTTTT. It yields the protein CASTPRLPANTGELFF.

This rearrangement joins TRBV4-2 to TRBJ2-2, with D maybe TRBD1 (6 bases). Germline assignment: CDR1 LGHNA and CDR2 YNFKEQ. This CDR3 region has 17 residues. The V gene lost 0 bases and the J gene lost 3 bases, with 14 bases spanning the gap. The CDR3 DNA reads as TGTGCCAGCAGCCAAGATCCCGGACAGATTGACACCGGGGAGCTGTTTTTT. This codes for CASSQDPGQIDTGELFF.

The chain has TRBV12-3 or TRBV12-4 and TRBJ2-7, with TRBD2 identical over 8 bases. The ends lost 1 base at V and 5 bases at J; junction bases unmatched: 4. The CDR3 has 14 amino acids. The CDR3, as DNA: TGTGCCAGCAGTTTAGTCGGGACTAGAGACGAGCAGTACTTC. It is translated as CASSLVGTRDEQYF.

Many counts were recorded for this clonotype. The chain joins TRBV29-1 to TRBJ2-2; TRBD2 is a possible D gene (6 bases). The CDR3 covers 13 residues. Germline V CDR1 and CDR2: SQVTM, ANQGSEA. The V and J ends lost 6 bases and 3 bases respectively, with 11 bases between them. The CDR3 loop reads CSVGGTYTGELFF. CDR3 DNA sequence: TGCAGCGTCGGCGGGACCTACACCGGGGAGCTGTTTTTT.

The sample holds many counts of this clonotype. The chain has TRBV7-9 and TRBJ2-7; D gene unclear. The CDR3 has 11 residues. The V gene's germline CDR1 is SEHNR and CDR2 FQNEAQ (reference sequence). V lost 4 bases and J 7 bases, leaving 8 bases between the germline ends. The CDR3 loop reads CASSSPGEQYF. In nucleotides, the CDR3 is TGTGCCAGCAGCTCCCCGGGTGAGCAGTACTTC.

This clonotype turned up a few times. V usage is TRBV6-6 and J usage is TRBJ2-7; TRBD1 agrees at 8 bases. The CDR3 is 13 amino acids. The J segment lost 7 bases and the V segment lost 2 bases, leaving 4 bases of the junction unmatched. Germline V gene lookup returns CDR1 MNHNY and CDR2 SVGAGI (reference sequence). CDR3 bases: TGTGCCAGCAGTTACCCGGACAGGGCGGAGCAGTACTTC. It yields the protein CASSYPDRAEQYF.

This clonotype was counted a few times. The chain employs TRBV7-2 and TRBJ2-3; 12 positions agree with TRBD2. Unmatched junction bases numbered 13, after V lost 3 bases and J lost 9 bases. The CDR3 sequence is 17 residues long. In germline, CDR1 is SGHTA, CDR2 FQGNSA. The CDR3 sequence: CASSLALAGGEGETQYF. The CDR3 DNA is TGTGCCAGCAGCTTGGCACTAGCGGGAGGCGAGGGGGAGACGCAGTATTTT.

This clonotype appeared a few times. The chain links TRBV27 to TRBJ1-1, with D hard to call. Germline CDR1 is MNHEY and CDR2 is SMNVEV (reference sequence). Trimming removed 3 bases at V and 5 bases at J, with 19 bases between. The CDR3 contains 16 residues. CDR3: CASSFSRGGVWTEAFF. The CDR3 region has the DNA TGTGCCAGCAGTTTTAGTCGAGGCGGTGTATGGACTGAAGCTTTCTTT.